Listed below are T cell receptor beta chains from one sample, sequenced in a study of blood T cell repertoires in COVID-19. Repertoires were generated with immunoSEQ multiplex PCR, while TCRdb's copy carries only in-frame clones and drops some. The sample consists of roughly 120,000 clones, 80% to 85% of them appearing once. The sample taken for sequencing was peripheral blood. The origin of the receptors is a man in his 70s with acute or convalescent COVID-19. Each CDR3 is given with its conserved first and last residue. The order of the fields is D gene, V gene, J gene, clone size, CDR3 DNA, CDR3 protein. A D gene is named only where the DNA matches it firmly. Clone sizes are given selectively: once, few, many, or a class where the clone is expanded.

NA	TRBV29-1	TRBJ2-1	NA	TGCAGCGTGAAACAAGACTACCTCGGCTACAATGAGCAGTTCTTC	CSVKQDYLGYNEQFF
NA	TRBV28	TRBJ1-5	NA	TGTGCCAGCAGTTTAATCGGGGGACGCAATCAGCCCCAGCATTTT	CASSLIGGRNQPQHF
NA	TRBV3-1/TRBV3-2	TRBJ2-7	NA	TGTGCCAGCAGCCAAGCATCAGGGGTTTACTACGAGCAGTACTTC	CASSQASGVYYEQYF
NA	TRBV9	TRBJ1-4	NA	TGTGCCAGCAGCCTCCTTCCAGGGTTTTCTAATGAAAAACTGTTTTTT	CASSLLPGFSNEKLFF
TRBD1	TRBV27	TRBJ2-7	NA	TGTGCCAGCAGTTACGACCGGGACAGCTACGAGCAGTACTTC	CASSYDRDSYEQYF
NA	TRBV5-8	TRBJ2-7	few	TGTGCCAGCAGCTGGGCCCAGAGCTCCTACGAGCAGTACTTC	CASSWAQSSYEQYF
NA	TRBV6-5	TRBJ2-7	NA	TGTGCCAGCAGTCGAGATATAGGGGGAAAAGACGAGCAGTACTTC	CASSRDIGGKDEQYF
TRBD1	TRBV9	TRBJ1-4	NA	TGTGCCAGCAGCTCCGGGACAGGGTCTGAAAAACTGTTTTTT	CASSSGTGSEKLFF
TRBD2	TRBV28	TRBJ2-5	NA	TGTGCCAGCAGTTCTCGGGGGGGACTAGCGGGAGGGCCGGAGACCCAGTACTTC	CASSSRGGLAGGPETQYF
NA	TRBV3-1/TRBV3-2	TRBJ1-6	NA	TGTGCCAGCAGCCTCGGACAGAATTCACCCCTCCACTTT	CASSLGQNSPLHF
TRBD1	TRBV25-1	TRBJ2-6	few	TGTGCCAGCAACGATGGACAGGGTTCTGGTGGGGCCAACGTCCTGACTTTC	CASNDGQGSGGANVLTF
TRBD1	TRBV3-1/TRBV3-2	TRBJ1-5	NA	TGTGCCAGCAGCTCCCAGGGGGCGGCCCAGCATTTT	CASSSQGAAQHF
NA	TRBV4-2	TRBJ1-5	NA	TGTGCCAGCAGCCAAGATCTTCCAGACAATCAGCCCCAGCATTTT	CASSQDLPDNQPQHF
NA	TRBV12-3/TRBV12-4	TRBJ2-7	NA	TGTGCCAGCAGTCGCGGGGCAGGCGAGCAGTACTTC	CASSRGAGEQYF
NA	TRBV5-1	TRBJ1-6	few	TGCGCCAGCAGCGCACGACAGGAGGCGACCCTCCACTTT	CASSARQEATLHF
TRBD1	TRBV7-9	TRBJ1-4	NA	TGTGCCAGCACCAGGGACAGGGACGAAAAACTGTTTTTT	CASTRDRDEKLFF
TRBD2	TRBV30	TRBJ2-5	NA	TGTGCCTGGAGGACTAGCGGGAGCGAGACCCAGTACTTC	CAWRTSGSETQYF
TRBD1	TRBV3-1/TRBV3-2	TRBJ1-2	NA	TGTGCCAGCAGCAAGGGACAGGGAGATGGCTACACCTTC	CASSKGQGDGYTF
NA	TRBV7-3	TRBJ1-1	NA	TGTGCCAGCAGCCAACTCGGGGGGACTGAAGCTTTCTTT	CASSQLGGTEAFF
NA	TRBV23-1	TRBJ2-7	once	TGCGCCAGCAGTCAAGATCGGGGAGCCGCGTGGGAGCAGTACTTC	CASSQDRGAAWEQYF
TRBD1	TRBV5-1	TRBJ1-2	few	TGCGCCAGCAGCTTGGGGGACAGGGCCTCGAGGGGCTACACCTTC	CASSLGDRASRGYTF
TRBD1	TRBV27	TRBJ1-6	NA	TGTGCCAGCAGTTTCGCCCTAGACAGGGTTGGGGTTAATTCACCCCTCCACTTT	CASSFALDRVGVNSPLHF
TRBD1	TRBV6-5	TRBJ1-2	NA	TGTGCCAGCAGAGGTCGACAGGGGATCAATGGCTACACCTTC	CASRGRQGINGYTF
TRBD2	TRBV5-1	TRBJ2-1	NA	TGCGCCAGCAGCTTATCAGCGGGATCGGGAAATGAGCAGTTCTTC	CASSLSAGSGNEQFF
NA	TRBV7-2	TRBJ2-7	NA	TGTGCCAGCAGCTTAGCCGCTAGACCTTACTCTTCCTACGAGCAGTACTTC	CASSLAARPYSSYEQYF
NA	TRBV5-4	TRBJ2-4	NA	TGTGCCAGCAGCCCGGCGATGGGGGGCAAAAACATTCAGTACTTC	CASSPAMGGKNIQYF
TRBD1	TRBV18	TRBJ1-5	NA	TGTGCCAGCTCCCCCGACAGGGGTGGTAATCAGCCCCAGCATTTT	CASSPDRGGNQPQHF
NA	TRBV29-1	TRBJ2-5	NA	TGCAGCGTTGATGGTACCCTAAAAGAGACCCAGTACTTC	CSVDGTLKETQYF
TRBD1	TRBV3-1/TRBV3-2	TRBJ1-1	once	TGTGCCAGCAGCCTATACTCCGGGACAGGGGGCGAGAACACTGAAGCTTTCTTT	CASSLYSGTGGENTEAFF
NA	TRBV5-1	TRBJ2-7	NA	TGCGCCAGCAGCTTGATTCCGGGGGACTCCTACGAGCAGTACTTC	CASSLIPGDSYEQYF
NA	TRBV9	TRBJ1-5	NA	TGTGCCAGCAGCGTAGGACAGGGCAATCAGCCCCAGCATTTT	CASSVGQGNQPQHF
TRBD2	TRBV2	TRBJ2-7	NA	TGTGCCAGCAGTCCGGCTAGCGGATACGAGCAGTACTTC	CASSPASGYEQYF
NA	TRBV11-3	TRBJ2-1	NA	TGTGCCAGCAGCCCGAGGGGGAGCTCCTACAATGAGCAGTTCTTC	CASSPRGSSYNEQFF